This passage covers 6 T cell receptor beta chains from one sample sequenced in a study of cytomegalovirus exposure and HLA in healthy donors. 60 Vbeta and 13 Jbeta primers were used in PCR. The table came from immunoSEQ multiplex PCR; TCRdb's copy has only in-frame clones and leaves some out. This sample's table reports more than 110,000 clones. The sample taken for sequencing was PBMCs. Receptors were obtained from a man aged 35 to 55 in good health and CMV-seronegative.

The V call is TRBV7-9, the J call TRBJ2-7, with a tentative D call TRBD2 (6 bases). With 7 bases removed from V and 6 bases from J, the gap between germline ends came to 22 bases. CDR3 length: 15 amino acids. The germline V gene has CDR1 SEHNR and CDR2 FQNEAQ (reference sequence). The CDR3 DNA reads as TGTGCCAGCACCTCCGGAGGGAACCTCCTATTCGAGCAGTACTTC. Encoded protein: CASTSGGNLLFEQYF.

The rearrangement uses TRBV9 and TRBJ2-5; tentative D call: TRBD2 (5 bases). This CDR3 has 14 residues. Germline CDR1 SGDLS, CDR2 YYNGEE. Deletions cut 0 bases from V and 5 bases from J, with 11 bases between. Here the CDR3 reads CASSVAGTGETQYF. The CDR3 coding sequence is TGTGCCAGCAGCGTAGCGGGAACTGGGGAGACCCAGTACTTC.

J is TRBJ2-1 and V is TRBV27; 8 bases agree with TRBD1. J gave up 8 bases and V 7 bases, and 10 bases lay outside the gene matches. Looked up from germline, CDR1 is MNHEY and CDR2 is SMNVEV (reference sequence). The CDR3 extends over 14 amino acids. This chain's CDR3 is CASKNRGDSYEQFF. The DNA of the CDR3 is TGTGCCAGCAAGAACAGGGGGGATTCATATGAGCAGTTCTTC.

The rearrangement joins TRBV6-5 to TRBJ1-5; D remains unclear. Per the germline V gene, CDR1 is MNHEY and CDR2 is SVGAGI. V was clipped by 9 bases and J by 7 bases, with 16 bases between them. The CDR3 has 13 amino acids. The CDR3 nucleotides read TGTGCCAGTTCCCCCACTAACGGACAGCCCCAGCATTTT. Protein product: CASSPTNGQPQHF.

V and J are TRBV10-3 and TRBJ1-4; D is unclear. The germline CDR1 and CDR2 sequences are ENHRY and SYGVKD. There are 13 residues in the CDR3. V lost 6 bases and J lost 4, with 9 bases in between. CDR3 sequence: CAIRRGLNEKLFF. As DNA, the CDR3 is TGTGCCATCAGGCGAGGACTTAATGAAAAACTGTTTTTT.

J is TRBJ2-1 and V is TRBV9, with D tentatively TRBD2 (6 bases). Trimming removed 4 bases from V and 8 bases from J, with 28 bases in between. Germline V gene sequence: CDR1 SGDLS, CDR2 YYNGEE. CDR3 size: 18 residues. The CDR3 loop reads CASSSLRAGGGGGDEQFF. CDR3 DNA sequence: TGTGCCAGCAGCTCCCTCCGGGCAGGAGGAGGAGGCGGGGATGAGCAGTTCTTC.